The T cell receptor beta chain under discussion was sequenced for a study of persistence of HIV-infected CD4 T cells. The study, taken as a whole, reports: The rare CMV-responding cells with HIV-1 proviruses were not separately TCR-sequenced. Degenerate expanded CDR3beta sequences were enriched among CMV- and Gag-responding cells.

In the case of this clone: Antigen: not known.

V lost 4 bases, J lost 7 bases, and 9 bases stayed unmatched. This CDR3 comprises 17 residues. Germline V gives CDR1 MGHRA, CDR2 YSYEKL. The stimulus was an HIV-1 Gag 15-mer peptide pool, 1 ug/peptide/mL. Sorted nonresponding memory CD4+ T cells were CD40L-negative, CD69-negative, CD45RO-high. Sequencing used immunoSEQ version 4 in survey mode. Here immunoSEQ multiplex PCR was the method, and the copy in TCRdb shows in-frame clones only, minus some. Among tens of thousands of clones listed, approximately 75% were seen once. The material was CD4+ T cells sorted from PBMCs after roughly 20-hour stimulation, obtained from a patient who received antiretroviral therapy. This chain links TRBV4-1 with TRBJ2-1; 14 bases match TRBD2. This sequence was found in an adult man with HIV who was CMV-seropositive. CDR3 amino acids: CASSPPPGTSGRNEQFF. In DNA form, the CDR3 reads TGCGCCAGCAGCCCTCCCCCCGGGACTAGCGGGAGAAATGAGCAGTTCTTC.